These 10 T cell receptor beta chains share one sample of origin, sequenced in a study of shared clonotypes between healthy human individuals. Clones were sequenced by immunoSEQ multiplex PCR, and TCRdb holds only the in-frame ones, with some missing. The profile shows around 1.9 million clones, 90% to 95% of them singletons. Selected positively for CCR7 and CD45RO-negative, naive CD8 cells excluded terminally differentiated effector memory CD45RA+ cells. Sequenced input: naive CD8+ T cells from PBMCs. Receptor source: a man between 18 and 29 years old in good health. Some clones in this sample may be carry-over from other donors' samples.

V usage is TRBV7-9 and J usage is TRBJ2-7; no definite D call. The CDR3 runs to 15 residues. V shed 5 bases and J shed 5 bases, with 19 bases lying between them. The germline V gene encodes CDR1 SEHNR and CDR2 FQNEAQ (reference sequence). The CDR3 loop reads CASSTAIDGSHEQYF. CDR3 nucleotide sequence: TGTGCCAGCAGCACCGCAATAGACGGGTCCCACGAGCAGTACTTC.

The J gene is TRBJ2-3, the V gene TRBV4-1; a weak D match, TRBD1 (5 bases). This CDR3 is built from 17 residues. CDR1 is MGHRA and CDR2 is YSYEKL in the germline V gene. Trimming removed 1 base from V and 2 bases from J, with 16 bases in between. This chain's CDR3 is CASSQVRLDGATDTQYF. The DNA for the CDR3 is TGCGCCAGCAGCCAAGTGAGGCTCGATGGGGCCACAGATACGCAGTATTTT.

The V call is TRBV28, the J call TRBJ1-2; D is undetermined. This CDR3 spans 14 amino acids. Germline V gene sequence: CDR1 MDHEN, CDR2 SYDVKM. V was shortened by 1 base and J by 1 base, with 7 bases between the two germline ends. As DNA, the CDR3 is TGTGCCAGCAGTTTATTTACAAATAACTATGGCTACACCTTC. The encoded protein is CASSLFTNNYGYTF.

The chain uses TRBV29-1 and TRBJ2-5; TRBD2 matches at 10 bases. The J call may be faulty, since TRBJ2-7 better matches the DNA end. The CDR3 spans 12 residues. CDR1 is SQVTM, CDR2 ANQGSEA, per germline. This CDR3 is CSVWTSGYEQYF. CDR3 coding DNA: TGCAGCGTTTGGACTAGCGGATACGAGCAGTACTTC.

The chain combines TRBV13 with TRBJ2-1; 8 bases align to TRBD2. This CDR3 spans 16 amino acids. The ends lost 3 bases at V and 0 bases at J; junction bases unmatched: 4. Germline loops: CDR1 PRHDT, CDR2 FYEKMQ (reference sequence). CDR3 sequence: CASSFSGASSYNEQFF. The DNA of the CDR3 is TGTGCCAGCAGCTTTAGCGGGGCTAGCTCCTACAATGAGCAGTTCTTC.

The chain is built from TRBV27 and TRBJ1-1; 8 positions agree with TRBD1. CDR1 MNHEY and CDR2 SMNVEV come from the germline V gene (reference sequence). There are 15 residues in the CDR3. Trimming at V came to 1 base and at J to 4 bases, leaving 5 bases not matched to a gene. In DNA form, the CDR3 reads TGTGCCAGCAGTTTATGGGCAGGGGGCTTCACTGAAGCTTTCTTT. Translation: CASSLWAGGFTEAFF.

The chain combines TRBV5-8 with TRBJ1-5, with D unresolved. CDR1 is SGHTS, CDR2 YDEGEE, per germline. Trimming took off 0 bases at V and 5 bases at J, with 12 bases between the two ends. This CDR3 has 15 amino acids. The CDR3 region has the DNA TGTGCCAGCAGCTTGGACTCAGCGTGGGATCAGCCCCAGCATTTT. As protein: CASSLDSAWDQPQHF.

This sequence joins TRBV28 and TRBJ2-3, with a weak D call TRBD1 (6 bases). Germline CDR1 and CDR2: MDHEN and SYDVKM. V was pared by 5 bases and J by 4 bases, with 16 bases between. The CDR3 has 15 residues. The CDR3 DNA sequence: TGTGCCAGCAGTCCCATCATCAACAGGGCAGATACGCAGTATTTT. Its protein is CASSPIINRADTQYF.

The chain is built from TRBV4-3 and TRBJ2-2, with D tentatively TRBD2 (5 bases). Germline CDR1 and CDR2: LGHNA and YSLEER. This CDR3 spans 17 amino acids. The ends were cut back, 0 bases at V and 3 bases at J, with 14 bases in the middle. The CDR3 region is CASSQDLGLAYTGELFF. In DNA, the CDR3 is TGCGCCAGCAGCCAAGATTTAGGCCTAGCTTACACCGGGGAGCTGTTTTTT.

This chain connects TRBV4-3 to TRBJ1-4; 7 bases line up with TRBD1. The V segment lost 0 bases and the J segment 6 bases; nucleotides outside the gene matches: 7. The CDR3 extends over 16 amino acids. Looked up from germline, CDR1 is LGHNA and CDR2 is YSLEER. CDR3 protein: CASSQDRTGVHEKLFF. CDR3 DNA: TGCGCCAGCAGCCAAGACCGGACAGGCGTTCATGAAAAACTGTTTTTT.